Listed here are 28 T cell receptor beta chains from one sample, sequenced in a study of Graves' ophthalmopathy and Graves' hyperthyroidism. Investigators amplified TCR beta CDR3 regions from RNA transcripts. The library came from an HTBI-primed first-round RT-PCR and a second-round multiplex PCR. One entry per CDR3 protein, called by TCRdb with MiXCR from the multiplex PCR reads. This table holds about 380,000 distinct CDR3 sequences, approximately 15% found once. The sample comprised peripheral blood. These receptors originate from a woman aged 18-35 years with stable Graves' hyperthyroidism.

This clonotype occurred many times. This chain joins TRBV19 and TRBJ1-2; D is unclear. The germline V and J ends were trimmed by 6 bases and 8 bases, with 19 bases remaining between them. Germline V gene lookup returns CDR1 LNHDA and CDR2 SQIVND (reference sequence). The CDR3 loop spans 14 amino acids. The CDR3 spells CASSPMGITEGYTF. As DNA, the CDR3 is TGTGCCAGTAGCCCTATGGGGATTACAGAAGGCTACACCTTC.

This chain links TRBV6-1 with TRBJ2-5, with D maybe TRBD2 (6 bases). Trimming cost V 6 bases and J 5 bases, with 19 bases left between them. Germline-derived CDR1 and CDR2 are MNHNS and SASEGT. The CDR3 covers 15 residues. The CDR3 DNA reads TGTGCCAGCAGCCGACTAGAGAGAGTGGGGGAGACCCAGTACTTC. Translation gives CASSRLERVGETQYF.

This clonotype was recorded many times. The rearrangement links TRBV6-5 to TRBJ1-2, with D maybe TRBD1 (5 bases). The CDR3 consists of 14 residues. V was shortened by 2 bases and J by 6 bases, with 13 bases between the two germline ends. CDR1 is MNHEY, CDR2 SVGAGI, per germline. The DNA for the CDR3 is TGTGCCAGCAGTTACGCTGCAGGGTTTAATGGCTACACCTTC. Translated: CASSYAAGFNGYTF.

Ten or more counts support this clonotype. The rearrangement joins TRBV19 to TRBJ1-2; D gene uncertain. V was cut by 3 bases and J by 5 bases, with 10 bases left in between. In germline, CDR1 is LNHDA, CDR2 SQIVND (reference sequence). The CDR3 is 13 amino acids. This chain's CDR3 is CASSIGRPYGYTF. The CDR3 nucleotides read TGTGCCAGTAGTATTGGGCGCCCGTATGGCTACACCTTC. Variable domain in full (rest from reference TRBV19 and TRBJ1-2): DGGITQSPKYLFRKEGQNVTLSCEQNLNHDAMYWYRQDPGQGLRLIYYSQIVNDFQKGDIAEGYSVSREKKESFPLTVTSAQKNPTAFYLCASSIGRPYGYTFGSGTRLTVV.

The chain carries TRBV2 and TRBJ2-7, with D possibly matching TRBD2 (7 bases). From germline, CDR1 is SNHLY and CDR2 FYNNEI. V lost 2 bases to trimming and J lost 3 bases, with 17 bases between them. The CDR3 length is 16 residues. The CDR3 protein is CASSEIGGARGYEQYF. The CDR3 nucleotides are TGTGCCAGCAGTGAAATTGGGGGGGCGCGAGGCTACGAGCAGTACTTC.

This clonotype was seen only a few times. The rearrangement links TRBV6-1 to TRBJ2-7; D not certain. The CDR3 contains 12 residues. Trimming removed 8 bases from V and 3 bases from J, with 11 bases in between. The germline V gene encodes CDR1 MNHNS and CDR2 SASEGT. CDR3: CASCCSHYEQYF. CDR3 DNA: TGTGCCAGCTGCTGTTCCCACTACGAGCAGTACTTC.

The sample holds many counts of this clonotype. V and J are TRBV19 and TRBJ1-1, with a possible D match to TRBD1 (5 bases). The CDR3 consists of 15 residues. The ends were cut back, 9 bases at V and 0 bases at J, with 17 bases in the middle. Germline CDR1 reads LNHDA; CDR2 reads SQIVND (reference sequence). DNA of the CDR3: TGTGCCAGCGCGGACACCAGCTTCATGAACACTGAAGCTTTCTTT. Its translation: CASADTSFMNTEAFF.

This clonotype was seen many times. V usage is TRBV5-1 and J usage is TRBJ2-5; D is unresolved. CDR3 length equals 15 residues. Germline assignment: CDR1 SGHRS and CDR2 YFSETQ. V was clipped by 6 bases and J by 2 bases, with 17 bases between them. The CDR3, as DNA: TGCGCCAGCAAGGAGCTCGGCAGACCTCAAGAGACCCAGTACTTC. Residues: CASKELGRPQETQYF.

In this sample, this clonotype turned up many times. This rearrangement joins TRBV7-3 to TRBJ1-3; TRBD1 matches at 7 bases. This CDR3 has 16 amino acids. The ends lost 3 bases at V and 4 bases at J; junction bases unmatched: 9. Germline V gene data show CDR1 as SGHTA and CDR2 as FQGTGA. CDR3 in DNA: TGTGCCAGCAGCTTTATTGCGAGACAGGGAGGAAACACCATATATTTT. This encodes CASSFIARQGGNTIYF.

This clonotype was counted at least ten times. The chain links TRBV6-1 to TRBJ1-1; D may be TRBD1 (5 bases). From germline, CDR1 is MNHNS and CDR2 SASEGT. The CDR3 runs 14 residues. V lost 3 bases and J 6 bases, leaving 14 bases between the germline ends. The CDR3, as DNA: TGTGCCAGCAGTGACGGGTGGGGCGCGGCTGAAGCTTTCTTT. Translation: CASSDGWGAAEAFF.

This clonotype was seen many times. The genes are TRBV9 and TRBJ1-1; D is possibly TRBD1 (5 bases). The V end was cut by 0 bases, the J end by 3 bases, with 9 bases between. Germline loops: CDR1 SGDLS, CDR2 YYNGEE. This CDR3 has 14 amino acids. The CDR3 DNA follows: TGTGCCAGCAGCGTAGAGGGGAGGCACACTGAAGCTTTCTTT. It encodes CASSVEGRHTEAFF.

This clonotype was detected only a few times. This sequence joins TRBV11-1 and TRBJ1-3; 7 bases are shared with TRBD1. Germline-derived CDR1 and CDR2 are SGHAT and FQDESV (reference sequence). The CDR3 loop spans 17 amino acids. Trimming cost V 0 bases and J 8 bases; bases outside gene matches: 13. The CDR3 sequence: CASSLAETGLWTYTIYF. CDR3 in DNA: TGTGCCAGCAGCTTAGCAGAGACAGGGCTCTGGACGTACACCATATATTTT.

This clonotype was seen only a few times. The chain uses TRBV14 and TRBJ1-1; tentative D call: TRBD1 (6 bases). This CDR3 contains 14 residues. Germline-derived CDR1 and CDR2 are SGHDN and FVKESK. V was clipped by 3 bases and J by 0 bases, with 8 bases between them. The CDR3 protein is CASSQGTLNTEAFF. The CDR3, as DNA: TGTGCCAGCAGCCAGGGGACACTGAACACTGAAGCTTTCTTT.

At least ten counts were recorded for this clonotype. The V gene is TRBV2, the J gene TRBJ2-5; no reliable D call. The CDR3 length is 11 residues. V lost 6 bases, J lost 0 bases, and 2 bases lay in between. Germline CDR1 reads SNHLY; CDR2 reads FYNNEI. The CDR3 sequence is CASRYQETQYF. The CDR3 DNA is TGTGCCAGCAGATACCAAGAGACCCAGTACTTC.

This chain uses TRBV11-2 with TRBJ2-2; D call uncertain. Trimming removed 0 bases at V and 7 bases at J, with 9 bases between. Germline CDR1 SGHAT, CDR2 FQNNGV. CDR3 length: 14 amino acids. As DNA, the CDR3 is TGTGCCAGCAGCTTAGATTTGGAGCACGGGGAGCTGTTTTTT. Translated: CASSLDLEHGELFF.

As to this clonotype: This may stem from a read error, because a much larger clone lies one nucleotide away. The rearrangement uses TRBV11-1 and TRBJ2-2, with TRBD2 matching 11 bases. The germline CDR1 and CDR2 sequences are SGHAT and FQDESV (reference sequence). This CDR3 is built from 16 residues. The CDR3 sequence is CASILLAGVGTGELFF. Here the CDR3 DNA reads TGTGCCAGCATCTTACTAGCGGGGGTCGGAACCGGGGAGCTGTTTTTT. Together with reference TRBV11-1 and TRBJ2-2, the CDR3 gives the full variable domain: EAEVAQSPRYKITEKSQAVAFWCDPISGHATLYWYRQILGQGPELLVQFQDESVVDDSQLPKDRFSAERLKGVDSTLKIQPAELGDSAMYLCASILLAGVGTGELFFGEGSRLTVL.

This clonotype was counted only a few times. This may be a read error, as it is one base from a much larger clone. As DNA, the CDR3 is TGCGCCAGCAGCTTGGCAGGGTCTGCCGGGGAGCTGTGTTTT. Its protein is CASSLAGSAGELCF. The gene calls are TRBV5-1 and TRBJ2-2; tentatively, D is TRBD1 or TRBD2 (5 bases each). Germline-derived CDR1 and CDR2 are SGHRS and YFSETQ. The CDR3 has 14 amino acids.

This clonotype was detected ten times or more. The rearrangement uses TRBV20-1 and TRBJ1-1; unclear D gene. Looked up from germline, CDR1 is DFQATT and CDR2 is SNEGSKA (reference sequence). V lost 4 bases and J 4 bases, leaving 13 bases between the germline ends. The CDR3 consists of 13 residues. CDR3 sequence (DNA): TGCAGTGCTAAGTTTTCTCTGGGCACTGAAGCTTTCTTT. Its protein product is CSAKFSLGTEAFF.

The chain recombines TRBV25-1 with TRBJ2-2, with 12 positions matching TRBD2. The CDR3 contains 15 residues. The germline V gene encodes CDR1 MGHDK and CDR2 SYGVNS. V was pared by 6 bases and J by 4 bases, with 3 bases of the junction left unmatched. The CDR3 coding sequence is TGTGCCAGCAGGGGACTAGCGGGCCCCACCGGGGAGCTGTTTTTT. Residues: CASRGLAGPTGELFF.

The V and J genes are TRBV11-1 and TRBJ1-1, with a possible D match to TRBD1 (5 bases). V was clipped by 3 bases and J by 0 bases, with 14 bases between them. CDR1 is SGHAT, CDR2 FQDESV, per germline (reference sequence). The CDR3 sequence is 16 residues long. The CDR3 region has the DNA TGTGCCAGCAGCTTTCCCCCGGGGACCTTGAACACTGAAGCTTTCTTT. As protein: CASSFPPGTLNTEAFF.

As regards this clonotype: A much more abundant neighbour one base away suggests this may be a read error. V and J are TRBV19 and TRBJ1-2; D is ambiguous. Germline V CDR1 and CDR2: LNHDA, SQIVND (reference sequence). This CDR3 contains 14 residues. The CDR3 region has the DNA TGTTCCAGTAGTGTAATGACACCTAACTATGGCTACACCTTC. Its protein is CSSSVMTPNYGYTF.

To note about this clonotype: A much larger clonotype is one base distant, so this may be a read error. V is TRBV5-1 and J is TRBJ2-5, with TRBD2 as a possible D gene (5 bases). Germline lookup yields CDR1 SGHRS and CDR2 YFSETQ. This CDR3 is 14 amino acids long. The CDR3 DNA reads TGCGCCAGCAGTGAAGTCCAAGGAGGAGAGACCAAGTACTTC. Amino acids: CASSEVQGGETKYF. Full variable domain (missing parts from reference TRBV5-1 and TRBJ2-5): KAGVTQTPRYLIKTRGQQVTLSCSPISGHRSVSWYQQTPGQGLQFLFEYFSETQRNKGNFPGRFSGRQFSNSRSEMNVSTLELGDSALYLCASSEVQGGETKYFGPGTRLLVL.

This clonotype has at least ten counts. V is TRBV5-1 and J is TRBJ1-1; 9 bases agree with TRBD1. The CDR3 totals 16 residues. The ends lost 4 bases at V and 0 bases at J; junction bases unmatched: 7. The germline V gene has CDR1 SGHRS and CDR2 YFSETQ. The CDR3 DNA is TGCGCCAGCAGCGGGGGACAGGGCTCTATGAACACTGAAGCTTTCTTT. This encodes CASSGGQGSMNTEAFF.

This clonotype was observed a few times. The chain combines TRBV19 with TRBJ1-2, with D perhaps TRBD1 (6 bases). CDR3 length equals 15 residues. V was clipped by 4 bases and J by 8 bases, with 20 bases between them. CDR1 LNHDA and CDR2 SQIVND come from the germline V gene (reference sequence). CDR3 in DNA: TGTGCCAGTAGTACCCTGCCCGGGGGGGGCCGCGGCTACACCTTC. It specifies CASSTLPGGGRGYTF.

In its sample, this clonotype was seen many times. The chain has TRBV12-3 or TRBV12-4 and TRBJ2-5; D is unresolved. The CDR3 sequence is 15 residues long. Between the trimmed V and J ends, which lost 4 bases and 2 bases, there was a span of 14 bases. CDR3 residues: CASSSDPPGQETQYF. The CDR3 bases are TGTGCCAGCAGTTCGGACCCTCCTGGGCAAGAGACCCAGTACTTC.

Only a few counts were recorded for this clonotype. This chain links TRBV20-1 with TRBJ2-7, with D tentatively TRBD1 or TRBD2 (5 bases each). This CDR3 comprises 14 residues. V shed 3 bases and J shed 0 bases, with 12 bases lying between them. Germline CDR1 DFQATT, CDR2 SNEGSKA (reference sequence). CDR3 bases: TGCAGTGCTAGGGGGACCAGGAGCTCCTACGAGCAGTACTTC. Translation gives CSARGTRSSYEQYF.

At least ten counts were recorded for this clonotype. V is TRBV3-1 and J is TRBJ1-1; 8 nucleotides align to TRBD1. Trimming took 3 bases from V and 5 from J; bases not matched to a gene: 5. Germline values: CDR1 LGHDT, CDR2 YNNKEL (reference sequence). This CDR3 comprises 14 residues. As DNA, the CDR3 is TGTGCCAGCAGCCAGGGCAGGGGGCTGACTGAAGCTTTCTTT. Translation gives CASSQGRGLTEAFF.

This clonotype was recorded at least ten times. J is TRBJ1-2 and V is TRBV12-3 or TRBV12-4; D call uncertain. The CDR3 has 13 amino acids. Between the trimmed V and J ends, which lost 2 bases and 2 bases, there was a span of 6 bases. The DNA of the CDR3 is TGTGCCAGCAGTTTAAGGCGGAACTATGGCTACACCTTC. Translation gives CASSLRRNYGYTF.